The 17 T cell receptor beta chains reported below all come from one sample, sequenced in a study of Ad26.COV2.S vaccination and SARS-CoV-2 variants. Sequencing was performed with immunoSEQ multiplex PCR; in TCRdb, only in-frame clones are kept and a portion is missing. The table shows 300,000 to 350,000 clones, with 70% to 90% occurring only once. Treatment denoted: some 19 received Ad26.COV2.S at low or high dose, single or two shots; about 5 received placebo; per-sample allocation not given. Sample collection was performed on day 63 after the first vaccine or placebo injection. Sample: peripheral blood, taken in a trial of Ad26.COV2.S vaccine versus placebo. The receptors derive from a person aged 18-65 years who received the Ad26.COV2.S COVID-19 vaccine or a placebo.

CDR3 residues: CASSTKSSYEQYF. Here the CDR3 DNA reads TGTGCCAGCAGCACGAAAAGCTCCTACGAGCAGTACTTC. The chain carries TRBV7-9 and TRBJ2-7; no clear D. The CDR3 covers 13 residues. Germline V lookup: CDR1 SEHNR, CDR2 FQNEAQ (reference sequence). Trimming took 5 bases from V and 0 from J, leaving 8 bases between them.

In DNA, the CDR3 is TGTGCCAGCAGCTTAGAAGGCGGTCGGAGCCTCCACTTT. Amino acids: CASSLEGGRSLHF. The J gene is TRBJ1-6, the V gene TRBV7-9; D is undetermined. V was shortened by 1 base and J by 15 bases, with 13 bases between the two germline ends. The germline gives CDR1 SEHNR, CDR2 FQNEAQ (reference sequence). The CDR3 covers 13 residues.

This clone was recorded only once. The genes are TRBV6-5 and TRBJ1-5; D gene unclear. The CDR3 covers 15 residues. Germline CDR1 MNHEY, CDR2 SVGAGI. Trimming removed 0 bases at V and 0 bases at J, with 6 bases between. The CDR3 spells CASSYSGGSNQPQHF. The CDR3, as DNA: TGTGCCAGCAGTTACTCGGGCGGTAGCAATCAGCCCCAGCATTTT.

The sample holds a few counts of this clone. The rearrangement joins TRBV27 to TRBJ2-2; D ambiguous. The CDR3 has 19 amino acids. The germline gives CDR1 MNHEY, CDR2 SMNVEV (reference sequence). The V end was cut by 4 bases, the J end by 1 base, with 22 bases between. In DNA, the CDR3 is TGTGCCAGCAGTTCTCGCCGAACGGACGGGCCAAAGAACACCGGGGAGCTGTTTTTT. Translation: CASSSRRTDGPKNTGELFF.

This chain links TRBV7-9 with TRBJ2-3; D gene unclear. The CDR3 runs to 11 residues. V was shortened by 4 bases and J by 2 bases, with 1 base between the two germline ends. Germline assignment: CDR1 SEHNR and CDR2 FQNEAQ (reference sequence). CDR3 loop: CASSYTDTQYF. The CDR3 DNA reads as TGTGCCAGCAGCTACACAGATACGCAGTATTTT.

The chain combines TRBV7-9 with TRBJ1-5; D call uncertain. In germline, CDR1 is SEHNR, CDR2 FQNEAQ (reference sequence). V lost 1 base, J lost 7 bases, and 11 bases lay in between. This CDR3 has 14 residues. Written as DNA, the CDR3 is TGTGCCAGCAGCTTAGGGGGTCGTAACCAGCCCCAGCATTTT. Residues: CASSLGGRNQPQHF.

V and J are TRBV7-9 and TRBJ2-5; 12 nucleotides align to TRBD1. J was trimmed by 5 bases and V by 5 bases; bases with no gene match: 3. CDR1 SEHNR and CDR2 FQNEAQ come from the germline V gene (reference sequence). This CDR3 region has 14 residues. CDR3 amino acids: CASSRDRGHETQYF. CDR3 bases: TGTGCCAGCAGCCGGGACAGGGGGCACGAGACCCAGTACTTC.

The DNA for the CDR3 is TGTGCCAGCAACCAGGACAGGGCGTCTAATGAAAAACTGTTTTTT. It yields the protein CASNQDRASNEKLFF. V and J are TRBV6-6 and TRBJ1-4; 8 bases agree with TRBD1. Losses at the gene ends were 7 bases for V and 3 bases for J; bases not matched to a gene: 7. Germline CDR1 MNHNY, CDR2 SVGAGI (reference sequence). This CDR3 spans 15 amino acids.

Details on this clone: Other DNA sequences in this sample translate to the same CDR3. The chain couples TRBV9 to TRBJ2-1, with D perhaps TRBD2 (6 bases). V gave up 3 bases and J gave up 6 bases, with 10 bases separating them. The CDR3 is 13 amino acids. Germline V CDR1 and CDR2: SGDLS, YYNGEE. The DNA for the CDR3 is TGTGCCAGCAGCGCGGGACTTGGCAATGAGCAGTTCTTC. Amino acid sequence: CASSAGLGNEQFF.

The chain combines TRBV7-3 with TRBJ2-1; no reliable D call. Germline V gives CDR1 SGHTA, CDR2 FQGTGA. The V end lost 5 bases, the J end lost 0 bases, and 5 bases lay between the germline ends. The CDR3 is 13 residues long. The CDR3 sequence is CASSPNSYNEQFF. The CDR3 nucleotides are TGTGCCAGCAGCCCTAACTCCTACAATGAGCAGTTCTTC.

The chain carries TRBV10-3 and TRBJ2-7, with D possibly TRBD1 on 5 matching bases. The V gene lost 3 bases and the J gene lost 3 bases, with 12 bases spanning the gap. This CDR3 contains 14 residues. Germline loops: CDR1 ENHRY, CDR2 SYGVKD. The CDR3 protein is CAISERQGGYEQYF. As DNA, the CDR3 is TGTGCCATCAGTGAACGGCAGGGTGGCTACGAGCAGTACTTC.

The rearrangement links TRBV3-1 (or the pseudogene TRBV3-2) to TRBJ1-5; D gene uncertain. Per germline, CDR1 LGHDT and CDR2 YNNKEL (reference sequence). The CDR3 is 15 amino acids. The V and J ends lost 1 base and 7 bases respectively, with 14 bases between them. CDR3 loop: CASSQGWGARQPQHF. Here the CDR3 DNA reads TGTGCCAGCAGCCAAGGTTGGGGAGCGCGACAGCCCCAGCATTTT.

The chain carries TRBV11-2 and TRBJ1-2; D perhaps matches TRBD1 (5 bases). Per the germline V gene, CDR1 is SGHAT and CDR2 is FQNNGV. V gave up 3 bases and J gave up 4 bases, with 15 bases separating them. The CDR3 covers 15 residues. CDR3 in amino acids: CASSLGLGETYGYTF. For the CDR3, the DNA is TGTGCCAGCAGCTTGGGACTGGGGGAGACCTATGGCTACACCTTC.

The V gene is TRBV9, the J gene TRBJ2-7; 10 nucleotides line up with TRBD1. Germline V gene lookup returns CDR1 SGDLS and CDR2 YYNGEE. V was clipped by 2 bases and J by 5 bases; unmatched bases: 7. The CDR3 covers 15 residues. The CDR3 nucleotides read TGTGCCAGCAGCGTGTCACCGGGACAGGGGCACGAGCAGTACTTC. Translating gives CASSVSPGQGHEQYF. The full variable domain, with the rest looked up from reference TRBV9 and TRBJ2-7, is DSGVTQTPKHLITATGQRVTLRCSPRSGDLSVYWYQQSLDQGLQFLIQYYNGEERAKGNILERFSAQQFPDLHSELNLSSLELGDSALYFCASSVSPGQGHEQYFGPGTRLTVT.

This rearrangement joins TRBV6-5 to TRBJ1-2; D is unclear. Germline V lookup: CDR1 MNHEY, CDR2 SVGAGI. The CDR3 has 11 residues. V lost 6 bases and J lost 6, with 8 bases in between. Here the CDR3 DNA reads TGTGCCAGCAGGGATTTCGATGGCTACACCTTC. Encoded protein: CASRDFDGYTF.

The chain uses TRBV5-1 and TRBJ1-1, with D hard to call. The germline V gene has CDR1 SGHRS and CDR2 YFSETQ. The V and J ends lost 2 bases and 1 base respectively, with 9 bases between them. The CDR3 consists of 14 residues. The CDR3 here is CASSLWSGNTEAFF. CDR3 coding DNA: TGCGCCAGCAGCTTATGGTCAGGGAACACTGAAGCTTTCTTT.

This chain connects TRBV11-2 to TRBJ2-5, with D possibly called TRBD1 or TRBD2 (5 bases each). V was pared by 0 bases and J by 4 bases, with 15 bases between. Per germline, CDR1 SGHAT and CDR2 FQNNGV. The CDR3 loop spans 16 amino acids. The DNA of the CDR3 is TGTGCCAGCAGCTTAGATGGGGTAAAGAGGGGAGAGACCCAGTACTTC. It translates to CASSLDGVKRGETQYF.